Below are 9 T cell receptor beta chains sequenced from a single sample in a study of response to subunit inactivated influenza vaccine. TCRdb called the RT-PCR reads again in MiXCR, with one record for every CDR3 protein. The table shows 500,000 to 600,000 distinct CDR3 sequences, with 11% occurring only once. The same sample was also studied in work on T cells expressing NK-cell markers. Per that paper: Scientists made TCR beta cDNA using 5'RACE template switching with UMIs.

The source was PBMCs from blood, collected on the day of vaccination. The receptors derive from a man aged 45 to 65 who received an inactivated influenza vaccine.

The chain employs TRBV29-1 and TRBJ2-5; 14 bases agree with TRBD2. The ends lost 6 bases at V and 4 bases at J; junction bases unmatched: 7. The V gene's germline CDR1 is SQVTM and CDR2 ANQGSEA. The CDR3 is made up of 15 amino acids. The CDR3 sequence: CSVEKGLAGAETQYF. The DNA of the CDR3 is TGCAGCGTGGAAAAGGGACTAGCGGGAGCAGAGACCCAGTACTTC. The full variable domain, completed using reference TRBV29-1 and TRBJ2-5, is SAVISQKPSRDICQRGTSLTIQCQVDSQVTMMFWYRQQPGQSLTLIATANQGSEATYESGFVIDKFPISRPNLTFSTLTVSNMSPEDSSIYLCSVEKGLAGAETQYFGPGTRLLVL.

The J gene is TRBJ2-3, the V gene TRBV20-1; D is unclear. V lost 0 bases, J lost 0 bases, and 10 bases lay in between. Germline V gene sequence: CDR1 DFQATT, CDR2 SNEGSKA (reference sequence). The length of the CDR3 is 15 residues. CDR3 in amino acids: CSARDLTKSTDTQYF. DNA for the CDR3: TGCAGTGCTAGAGATCTGACGAAAAGCACAGATACGCAGTATTTT.

The CDR3 here is CASSQDIGVNTEAFF. The CDR3 bases are TGTGCCAGCAGCCAAGATATCGGGGTGAACACTGAAGCTTTCTTT. The chain has TRBV4-2 and TRBJ1-1; D is uncertain. The CDR3 covers 15 residues. The V gene's germline CDR1 is LGHNA and CDR2 YNFKEQ. The V and J ends lost 0 bases and 0 bases respectively, with 8 bases between them.

The chain carries TRBV20-1 and TRBJ2-3, with D unclear. The CDR3 is made up of 12 amino acids. Per germline, CDR1 DFQATT and CDR2 SNEGSKA (reference sequence). Trimming cost V 0 bases and J 1 base, with 2 bases left between them. The CDR3: CSAREGTDTQYF. Here the CDR3 DNA reads TGCAGTGCTAGAGAAGGCACAGATACGCAGTATTTT.

The chain has TRBV3-1 and TRBJ1-2, with 8 bases that match TRBD1. The V gene's germline CDR1 is LGHDT and CDR2 YNNKEL (reference sequence). The CDR3 covers 14 residues. V dropped 0 bases and J dropped 5; count of bases not matched to a gene: 2. Written as DNA, the CDR3 is TGTGCCAGCAGCCAAGATACAGGGGGATATGGCTACACCTTC. It codes for CASSQDTGGYGYTF.

This clonotype was seen repeatedly, ten times or more. The genes are TRBV7-9 and TRBJ1-6, with D perhaps TRBD1 (6 bases). Germline lookup yields CDR1 SEHNR and CDR2 FQNEAQ (reference sequence). V lost 6 bases, J lost 11 bases, and 14 bases lay in between. There are 13 residues in the CDR3. Here the CDR3 reads CASSQTTGTPLHF. The DNA for the CDR3 is TGTGCCAGCAGTCAAACTACAGGGACACCCCTCCACTTT. The full variable domain, rest sourced from reference TRBV7-9 and TRBJ1-6, is DTGVSQNPRHKITKRGQNVTFRCDPISEHNRLYWYRQTLGQGPEFLTYFQNEAQLEKSRLLSDRFSAERPKGSFSTLEIQRTEQGDSAMYLCASSQTTGTPLHFGNGTRLTVT.

A few counts support this clonotype. The chain carries TRBV20-1 and TRBJ2-5; tentative D call: TRBD2 (5 bases). V was clipped by 1 base and J by 7 bases, with 7 bases between them. Looked up from germline, CDR1 is DFQATT and CDR2 is SNEGSKA (reference sequence). The CDR3 is made up of 11 amino acids. CDR3 amino acids: CSARGEWTQYF. DNA of the CDR3: TGCAGTGCTAGAGGGGAGTGGACCCAGTACTTC.

This clonotype was observed a few times. The chain combines TRBV27 with TRBJ2-3; D may correspond to TRBD1 or TRBD2 (5 bases each). V was trimmed by 1 base and J by 1 base, leaving 9 bases between them. The V gene's germline CDR1 is MNHEY and CDR2 SMNVEV (reference sequence). This CDR3 spans 15 amino acids. This chain's CDR3 is CASSLFEGRTDTQYF. CDR3 coding DNA: TGTGCCAGCAGTTTATTTGAGGGGCGCACAGATACGCAGTATTTT.

The chain couples TRBV2 to TRBJ2-2, with 9 bases aligning to TRBD2. Looked up from germline, CDR1 is SNHLY and CDR2 is FYNNEI. V shed 5 bases, J shed 4 bases, and the junction held 5 bases outside the gene matches. The CDR3 sequence is 15 residues long. CDR3 in amino acids: CASSQSSGGTGELFF. CDR3 nucleotide sequence: TGTGCCAGCAGTCAGAGTAGCGGGGGCACCGGGGAGCTGTTTTTT.